These 11 T cell receptor beta chains share one sample of origin, sequenced in a study of cytomegalovirus exposure and HLA in healthy donors. Sequencing used immunoSEQ multiplex PCR; TCRdb keeps in-frame clones, though not all of them. Here the sample spans 260,000 or so clones, about 87% being singletons. Input material: PBMCs. Receptors originate from a man aged 18 to 30 in good health and CMV-seronegative.

The chain joins TRBV4-1 to TRBJ2-7, with 8 positions matching TRBD2. There are 18 residues in the CDR3. The junction had 13 bases not matched to a gene; V was cut back by 2 bases and J by 1 base. Germline values: CDR1 MGHRA, CDR2 YSYEKL. DNA of the CDR3: TGCGCCAGCAGCCAATTACAGGGAGGCACTAGCGGATCCTACGAGCAGTACTTC. Translation gives CASSQLQGGTSGSYEQYF.

This sequence joins TRBV27 and TRBJ2-1; 8 bases are shared with TRBD2. The CDR3 length is 16 residues. V trimming: 8 bases; J trimming: 3 bases; junction bases outside the gene matches: 12. CDR1 is MNHEY and CDR2 is SMNVEV in the germline V gene (reference sequence). CDR3 sequence: CASSILPSGYYNEQFF. The CDR3 DNA reads TGTGCCAGCTCTATACTACCTAGCGGGTACTACAATGAGCAGTTCTTC.

This chain joins TRBV28 and TRBJ2-7; 9 bases align to TRBD2. The J segment lost 5 bases and the V segment lost 6 bases, leaving 14 bases of the junction unmatched. The CDR3 totals 16 residues. CDR1 MDHEN and CDR2 SYDVKM come from the germline V gene. In nucleotides, the CDR3 is TGTGCCAGCAGCACACCCCTTGAGCGGGGGGTGAACGAGCAGTACTTC. Its protein is CASSTPLERGVNEQYF.

This chain connects TRBV9 to TRBJ2-7; 11 nucleotides agree with TRBD1. The CDR3 contains 16 residues. The germline CDR1 and CDR2 sequences are SGDLS and YYNGEE. The J segment lost 3 bases and the V segment lost 0 bases, leaving 5 bases of the junction unmatched. The CDR3 DNA is TGTGCCAGCAGCGTAGGAGGGGGACAGGGGGACTACGAGCAGTACTTC. It encodes CASSVGGGQGDYEQYF.

This chain connects TRBV6-4 to TRBJ2-1, with D perhaps matching TRBD2 (7 bases). In germline, CDR1 is MRHNA, CDR2 SNTAGT. Trimming pared 6 bases from V and 6 bases from J, leaving 18 bases between. The CDR3 covers 15 residues. DNA for the CDR3: TGTGCCAGCAGACGGTCGGGGGGCGGTATCAATGAGCAGTTCTTC. It yields the protein CASRRSGGGINEQFF.

CDR3 DNA: TGCGCCAGCAGCCGCGCCGAGGGGGAGCCCCAGCATTTT. Residues: CASSRAEGEPQHF. The chain employs TRBV4-1 and TRBJ1-5; D may be TRBD1 (6 bases). The CDR3 is made up of 13 amino acids. Germline CDR1 and CDR2: MGHRA and YSYEKL. Trimming removed 4 bases from V and 8 bases from J, with 12 bases in between.

The chain is built from TRBV5-4 and TRBJ2-3; maybe TRBD1 (6 bases). The CDR3 runs 15 residues. Germline CDR1 SGHNT, CDR2 YYREEE (reference sequence). Trimming stripped 0 bases from V and 2 bases from J, with 10 bases between. The CDR3 region is CASSLGRGATDTQYF. DNA for the CDR3: TGTGCCAGCAGCTTGGGCAGGGGCGCCACAGATACGCAGTATTTT.

This rearrangement joins TRBV7-2 to TRBJ1-4, with D tentatively TRBD1 (5 bases). The CDR3 sequence is 14 residues long. V lost 5 bases, J lost 4 bases, and 11 bases lay in between. Germline CDR1 is SGHTA and CDR2 is FQGNSA. The CDR3, as DNA: TGTGCCAGCAGCAGACAGAGCGATAATGAAAAACTGTTTTTT. Protein: CASSRQSDNEKLFF.

This clone was detected only once. The chain is built from TRBV28 and TRBJ2-2; D gene ambiguous. V was trimmed by 3 bases and J by 5 bases, leaving 7 bases between them. The CDR3 loop spans 13 amino acids. Germline V lookup: CDR1 MDHEN, CDR2 SYDVKM. CDR3 sequence (DNA): TGTGCCAGCAGTTTTATCGGTACCGGGGAGCTGTTTTTT. This gives the protein CASSFIGTGELFF.

V usage is TRBV6-1 and J usage is TRBJ2-1; 9 bases align to TRBD1. The junction had 8 bases not matched to a gene; V was cut back by 6 bases and J by 8 bases. Germline CDR1 is MNHNS and CDR2 is SASEGT. This CDR3 is 14 amino acids long. CDR3 loop: CASSGQGPRDEQFF. DNA of the CDR3: TGTGCCAGCAGCGGACAGGGGCCTCGGGATGAGCAGTTCTTC.

This chain uses TRBV7-9 with TRBJ2-1, with D tentatively TRBD2 (5 bases). V lost 6 bases to trimming and J lost 9 bases, with 9 bases between them. Germline V gene lookup returns CDR1 SEHNR and CDR2 FQNEAQ (reference sequence). The CDR3 runs to 11 residues. The CDR3 is CASRRAGEQFF. The CDR3 DNA sequence: TGTGCCAGCAGGCGGGCCGGTGAGCAGTTCTTC.